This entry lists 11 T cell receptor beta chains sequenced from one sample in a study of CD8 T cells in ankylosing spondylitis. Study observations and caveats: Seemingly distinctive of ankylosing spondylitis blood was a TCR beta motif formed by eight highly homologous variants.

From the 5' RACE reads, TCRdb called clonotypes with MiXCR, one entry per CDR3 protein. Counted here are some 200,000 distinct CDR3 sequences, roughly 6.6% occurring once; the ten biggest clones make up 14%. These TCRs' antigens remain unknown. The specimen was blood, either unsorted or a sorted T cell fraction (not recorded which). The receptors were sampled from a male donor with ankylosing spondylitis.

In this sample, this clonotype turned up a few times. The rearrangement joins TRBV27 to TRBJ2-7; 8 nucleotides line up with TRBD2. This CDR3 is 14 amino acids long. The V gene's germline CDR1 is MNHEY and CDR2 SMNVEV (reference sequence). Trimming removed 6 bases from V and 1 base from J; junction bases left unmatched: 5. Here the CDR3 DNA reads TGTGCCAGCAGCCTACTAGCGGTATCCTACGAGCAGTACTTC. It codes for CASSLLAVSYEQYF.

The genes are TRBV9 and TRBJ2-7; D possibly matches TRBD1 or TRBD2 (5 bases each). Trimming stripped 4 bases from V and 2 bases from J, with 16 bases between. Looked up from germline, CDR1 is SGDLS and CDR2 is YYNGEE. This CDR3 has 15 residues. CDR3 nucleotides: TGTGCCAGCAGCCCAGAATGGGGGTCCCCCTACGAGCAGTACTTC. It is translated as CASSPEWGSPYEQYF.

The CDR3 reads CSARGTSGMMGFDEQFF. The DNA for the CDR3 is TGCAGTGCTAGGGGAACTAGCGGGATGATGGGATTCGATGAGCAGTTCTTC. J is TRBJ2-1 and V is TRBV20-1, with 10 bases matching TRBD2. Germline loops: CDR1 DFQATT, CDR2 SNEGSKA (reference sequence). After removal of 3 bases from V and 8 bases from J, the junction contained 16 bases not matched to a gene. The CDR3 contains 17 residues.

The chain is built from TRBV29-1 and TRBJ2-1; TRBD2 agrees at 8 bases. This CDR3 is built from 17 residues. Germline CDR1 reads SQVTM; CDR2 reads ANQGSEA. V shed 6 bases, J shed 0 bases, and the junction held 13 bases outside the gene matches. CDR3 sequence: CSVRGGQGTPSYNEQFF. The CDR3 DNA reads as TGCAGCGTCCGGGGGGGTCAGGGGACTCCCTCCTACAATGAGCAGTTCTTC.

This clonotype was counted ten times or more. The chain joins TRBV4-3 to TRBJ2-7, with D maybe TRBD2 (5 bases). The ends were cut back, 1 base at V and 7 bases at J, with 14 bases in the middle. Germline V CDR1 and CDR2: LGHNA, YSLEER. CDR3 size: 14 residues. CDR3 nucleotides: TGCGCCAGCAGCCAAGCGGGCCAAAGGAGGGAGCAGTACTTC. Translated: CASSQAGQRREQYF.

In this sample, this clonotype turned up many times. CDR3 residues: CASSQDPGQSNEKLFF. The DNA for the CDR3 is TGCGCCAGCAGCCAAGATCCAGGACAGTCTAATGAAAAACTGTTTTTT. The chain combines TRBV4-3 with TRBJ1-4, with a tentative D call TRBD1 (6 bases). The CDR3 contains 16 residues. CDR1 and CDR2 (germline): LGHNA, YSLEER. V dropped 0 bases and J dropped 3 bases, with 11 bases sitting between them.

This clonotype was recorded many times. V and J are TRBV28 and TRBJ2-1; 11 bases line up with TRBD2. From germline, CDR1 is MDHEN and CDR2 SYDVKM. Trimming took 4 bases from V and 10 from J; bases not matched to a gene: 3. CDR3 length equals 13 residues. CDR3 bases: TGTGCCAGCAGTTCCTCTAGCGGGAGGGAGCAGTTCTTC. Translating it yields CASSSSSGREQFF.

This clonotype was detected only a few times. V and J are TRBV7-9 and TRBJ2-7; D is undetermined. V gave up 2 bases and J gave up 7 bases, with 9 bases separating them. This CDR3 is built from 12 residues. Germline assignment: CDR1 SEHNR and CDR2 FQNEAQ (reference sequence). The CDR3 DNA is TGTGCCAGCAGCTTATTTGGTAGAGAGCAGTACTTC. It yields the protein CASSLFGREQYF.

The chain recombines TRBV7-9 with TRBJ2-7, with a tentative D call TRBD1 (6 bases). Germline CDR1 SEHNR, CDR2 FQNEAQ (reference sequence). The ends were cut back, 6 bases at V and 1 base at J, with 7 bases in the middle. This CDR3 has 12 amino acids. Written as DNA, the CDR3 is TGTGCCAGCAGTACAGGGTCCTACGAGCAGTACTTC. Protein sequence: CASSTGSYEQYF.

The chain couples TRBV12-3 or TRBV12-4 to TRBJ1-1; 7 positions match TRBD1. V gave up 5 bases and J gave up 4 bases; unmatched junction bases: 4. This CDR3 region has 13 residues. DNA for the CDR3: TGTGCCAGCAGTATGGACAGGACCACTGAAGCTTTCTTT. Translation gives CASSMDRTTEAFF.

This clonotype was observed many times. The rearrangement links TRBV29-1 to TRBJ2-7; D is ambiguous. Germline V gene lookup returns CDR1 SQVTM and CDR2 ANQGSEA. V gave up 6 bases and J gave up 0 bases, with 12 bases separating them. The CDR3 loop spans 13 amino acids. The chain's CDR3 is CSVVAATSYEQYF. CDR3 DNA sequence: TGCAGCGTCGTCGCTGCTACCTCCTACGAGCAGTACTTC.